These 22 T cell receptor beta chains share one sample of origin, sequenced in a study of T cell responses to AZD1222 COVID-19 vaccine. Some clones are missing from TCRdb's copy, which holds only in-frame ones; the method was immunoSEQ multiplex PCR. The sample comprises 150,000 to 200,000 clones, about 89% of which are singletons, and less than 2.5% rests with the top ten. The material was peripheral blood, obtained on day 0 of AZD1222 vaccination. The receptors were gathered from an adult in good health.

The CDR3 bases are TGTGCCAGCAGTGCCATGGGGTACATACAGAGGGGCTACACCTTC. This codes for CASSAMGYIQRGYTF. J is TRBJ1-2 and V is TRBV27; D is ambiguous. V shed 5 bases and J shed 8 bases, with 21 bases lying between them. This CDR3 is 15 amino acids long. Germline V gene lookup returns CDR1 MNHEY and CDR2 SMNVEV (reference sequence).

The J gene is TRBJ1-2, the V gene TRBV3-1 (or the pseudogene TRBV3-2); the D gene is possibly TRBD1 (6 bases). CDR1 and CDR2 (germline): LGHDT, YNNKEL (reference sequence). V was shortened by 1 base and J by 4 bases, with 13 bases between the two germline ends. The CDR3 sequence is 15 residues long. CDR3: CASSQAQGYTYGYTF. CDR3 bases: TGTGCCAGCAGCCAAGCCCAGGGGTATACCTATGGCTACACCTTC.

The V call is TRBV6-1, the J call TRBJ2-6; 7 positions agree with TRBD1. This CDR3 has 18 amino acids. Germline CDR1 MNHNS, CDR2 SASEGT. J gave up 0 bases and V 4 bases, and 9 bases lay outside the gene matches. In nucleotides, the CDR3 is TGTGCCAGCAGTGCTAGGACAGGTATAAGCTCTGGGGCCAACGTCCTGACTTTC. Translated: CASSARTGISSGANVLTF.

The chain uses TRBV30 and TRBJ2-7; D unresolved. The V end lost 5 bases, the J end lost 4 bases, and 15 bases lay between the germline ends. The germline V gene has CDR1 GTSNPN and CDR2 SVGIG (reference sequence). CDR3 length: 13 residues. The CDR3 loop reads CAWGPNFGYEQYF. The CDR3 DNA reads TGTGCCTGGGGCCCCAATTTTGGGTACGAGCAGTACTTC.

Only one count was recorded for this clone. The J gene is TRBJ1-2, the V gene TRBV9; no clear D gene. With 0 bases removed from V and 8 bases from J, the gap between germline ends came to 17 bases. CDR1 and CDR2 from the germline V gene are SGDLS and YYNGEE. CDR3 length: 15 residues. CDR3 residues: CASSVAVGLLTGYTF. The DNA for the CDR3 is TGTGCCAGCAGCGTAGCAGTAGGCCTCCTCACGGGCTACACCTTC.

The chain links TRBV9 to TRBJ1-3, with D uncertain. Germline CDR1 is SGDLS and CDR2 is YYNGEE. This CDR3 contains 13 residues. Trimming shortened V by 4 bases and J by 4 bases, and 9 bases separated the two germline ends. The CDR3 region has the DNA TGTGCCAGCAGCCCGCGGGCGGGAAACACCATATATTTT. This sequence encodes CASSPRAGNTIYF.

The chain has TRBV5-1 and TRBJ2-1; D gene ambiguous. Germline lookup yields CDR1 SGHRS and CDR2 YFSETQ. This CDR3 region has 15 residues. Trimming removed 0 bases from V and 2 bases from J, with 9 bases in between. The CDR3 bases are TGCGCCAGCAGCTTGGGGAGCAACACCTACAATGAGCAGTTCTTC. It translates to CASSLGSNTYNEQFF.

This sequence joins TRBV19 and TRBJ2-1; D may be TRBD2 (6 bases). Per the germline V gene, CDR1 is LNHDA and CDR2 is SQIVND (reference sequence). V dropped 5 bases and J dropped 0 bases, with 8 bases sitting between them. The CDR3 totals 14 residues. The CDR3 DNA follows: TGTGCCAGTAGTCGCGGGAACTCCTACAATGAGCAGTTCTTC. Protein product: CASSRGNSYNEQFF. Looking up the rest from reference TRBV19 and TRBJ2-1 gives the full variable domain: DGGITQSPKYLFRKEGQNVTLSCEQNLNHDAMYWYRQDPGQGLRLIYYSQIVNDFQKGDIAEGYSVSREKKESFPLTVTSAQKNPTAFYLCASSRGNSYNEQFFGPGTRLTVL.

V is TRBV7-8 and J is TRBJ1-3, with a weak D call TRBD1 (5 bases). Trimming removed 4 bases at V and 3 bases at J, with 13 bases between. Germline lookup yields CDR1 SGHVS and CDR2 FQNEAQ. The CDR3 extends over 15 amino acids. CDR3 DNA: TGTGCCAGCAGCTCCCAGGGAAGAGGTGGAAACACCATATATTTT. Protein: CASSSQGRGGNTIYF.

This chain uses TRBV4-3 with TRBJ2-7; no clear D gene. Germline V lookup: CDR1 LGHNA, CDR2 YSLEER. The CDR3 is made up of 14 amino acids. V was shortened by 0 bases and J by 3 bases, with 9 bases between the two germline ends. The CDR3 DNA sequence: TGCGCCAGCAGCCAAGATCGGGCTCTCTACGAGCAGTACTTC. Residues: CASSQDRALYEQYF.

This clone was seen only once. The rearrangement uses TRBV21-1 and TRBJ1-4. TRBV21-1 is a pseudogene segment. The CDR3 loop spans 16 amino acids. The CDR3 DNA reads as TGTGCCAGCAGCAGGCACGGGCCACGCCGATATGAAAAACTGTTTTTT. This translates into CASSRHGPRRYEKLFF.

This clone was counted a few times. This chain uses TRBV6-1 with TRBJ2-7; 7 bases match TRBD1. Trimming cost V 1 base and J 5 bases; bases outside gene matches: 8. The V gene's germline CDR1 is MNHNS and CDR2 SASEGT. CDR3 length equals 15 residues. CDR3 DNA sequence: TGTGCCAGCAGTGAAGTGTCGGCAGGGGGTCACGAGCAGTACTTC. It specifies CASSEVSAGGHEQYF.

V is TRBV12-3 or TRBV12-4 and J is TRBJ1-2; 9 positions match TRBD1. The CDR3 contains 13 residues. Losses at the gene ends were 5 bases for V and 8 bases for J; bases not matched to a gene: 6. The CDR3 coding sequence is TGTGCCAGCAGTCACGGGACAGGGTTAGGCTACACCTTC. Encoded protein: CASSHGTGLGYTF.

CDR3 nucleotides: TGTGCCAGCAGTTATGGGACAGGGGCAAACAATGAGCAGTTCTTC. Its protein product is CASSYGTGANNEQFF. V gene TRBV6-5 combines with J gene TRBJ2-1, with 10 bases lining up with TRBD1. J gave up 5 bases and V 3 bases, and 4 bases lay outside the gene matches. CDR3 length: 15 amino acids. CDR1 and CDR2 from the germline V gene are MNHEY and SVGAGI.

CDR3: CASHPEGYLNYGYTF. The CDR3 DNA sequence: TGTGCCAGCCACCCGGAGGGGTACCTTAACTATGGCTACACCTTC. The chain employs TRBV6-5 and TRBJ1-2, with a possible D match to TRBD1 (5 bases). The V end lost 8 bases, the J end lost 1 base, and 17 bases lay between the germline ends. This CDR3 spans 15 amino acids. Germline CDR1 is MNHEY and CDR2 is SVGAGI.

The V and J genes are TRBV7-9 and TRBJ1-2, with 8 bases lining up with TRBD1. This CDR3 has 17 residues. Germline loops: CDR1 SEHNR, CDR2 FQNEAQ (reference sequence). J was trimmed by 5 bases and V by 0 bases; bases with no gene match: 11. The CDR3 is CASSLAESFRGLYGYTF. Here the CDR3 DNA reads TGTGCCAGCAGCTTAGCGGAATCTTTCAGGGGGCTTTATGGCTACACCTTC.

This clone was recorded only once. This chain connects TRBV6-5 to TRBJ1-5, with 7 bases that match TRBD1. The CDR3 has 13 residues. Germline assignment: CDR1 MNHEY and CDR2 SVGAGI. Trimming took 9 bases from V and 6 from J; bases not matched to a gene: 8. The CDR3 reads CASTGQEGQPQHF. DNA of the CDR3: TGTGCCAGTACCGGACAGGAGGGTCAGCCCCAGCATTTT.

The chain couples TRBV30 to TRBJ1-2; D is undetermined. Deletions cut 2 bases from V and 1 base from J, with 8 bases between. The CDR3 runs to 13 residues. CDR1 is GTSNPN, CDR2 SVGIG, per germline (reference sequence). This CDR3 reads CAWSLLDNYGYTF. The CDR3 DNA reads TGTGCCTGGAGTCTCCTCGATAACTATGGCTACACCTTC.

The chain has TRBV3-1 (or the pseudogene TRBV3-2) and TRBJ2-1; D is uncertain. The length of the CDR3 is 17 residues. CDR1 is LGHDT and CDR2 is YNNKEL in the germline V gene (reference sequence). V was cut by 2 bases and J by 5 bases, with 19 bases left in between. This CDR3 is CASSQLVGKGFDNEQFF. The CDR3, as DNA: TGTGCCAGCAGCCAATTAGTGGGGAAGGGTTTCGACAATGAGCAGTTCTTC.

This chain connects TRBV6-2 or TRBV6-3 to TRBJ2-5; 8 bases agree with TRBD2. The ends lost 2 bases at V and 3 bases at J; junction bases unmatched: 11. This CDR3 comprises 17 residues. Germline lookup yields CDR1 MNHEY and CDR2 SVGEGT. The CDR3 bases are TGTGCCAGCAGTTACCCCGGGGGGGATGCTTTGGAAGAGACCCAGTACTTC. This codes for CASSYPGGDALEETQYF.

This clone occurred once. The genes are TRBV9 and TRBJ2-3; D remains ambiguous. CDR1 and CDR2 from the germline V gene are SGDLS and YYNGEE. The CDR3 covers 14 residues. Trimming cost V 2 bases and J 4 bases, with 11 bases left between them. The CDR3 region has the DNA TGTGCCAGCAGCGTCCTGGAAAACCCAGATACGCAGTATTTT. Translating it yields CASSVLENPDTQYF.

The chain recombines TRBV27 with TRBJ2-5, with TRBD1 as a possible D gene (5 bases). The CDR3 runs 15 residues. CDR1 is MNHEY, CDR2 SMNVEV, per germline (reference sequence). Trimming left V 2 bases short and J 5 bases short, with 15 bases between. DNA for the CDR3: TGTGCCAGCAGTTTAGGAGCCAGGGTGGCGGAGACCCAGTACTTC. Its translation is CASSLGARVAETQYF.